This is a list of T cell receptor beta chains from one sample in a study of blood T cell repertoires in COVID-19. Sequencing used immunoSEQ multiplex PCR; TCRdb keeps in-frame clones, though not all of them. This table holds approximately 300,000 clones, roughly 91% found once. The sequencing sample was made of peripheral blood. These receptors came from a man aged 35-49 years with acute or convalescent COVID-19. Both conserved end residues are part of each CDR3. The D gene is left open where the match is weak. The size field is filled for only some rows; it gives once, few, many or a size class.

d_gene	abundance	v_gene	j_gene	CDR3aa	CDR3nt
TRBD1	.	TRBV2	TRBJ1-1	CASSEDRGWFTEAFF	TGTGCCAGCAGTGAGGACAGGGGATGGTTTACTGAAGCTTTCTTT
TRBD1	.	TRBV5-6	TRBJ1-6	CASSLQGANSPLHF	TGTGCCAGCAGCTTACAGGGGGCAAATTCACCCCTCCACTTT
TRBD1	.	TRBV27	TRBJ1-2	CASSAGQGYYGYTF	TGTGCCAGCAGTGCCGGACAGGGCTACTATGGCTACACCTTC
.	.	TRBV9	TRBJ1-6	CASSQTDYNSPLHF	TGTGCCAGCAGTCAGACAGATTATAATTCACCCCTCCACTTT
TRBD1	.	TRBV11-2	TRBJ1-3	CASSLNLGQGGNTIYF	TGTGCCAGCAGCTTAAATTTGGGACAGGGAGGAAACACCATATATTTT
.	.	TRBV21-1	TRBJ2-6	CASSKARGGANVLTF	TGTGCCAGCAGCAAAGCACGGGGTGGGGCCAACGTCCTGACTTTC
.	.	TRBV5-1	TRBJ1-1	CASSSQGWAEAFF	TGCGCCAGCAGCTCACAGGGCTGGGCTGAAGCTTTCTTT
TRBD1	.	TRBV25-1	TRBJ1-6	CASSGTGASPLHF	TGTGCCAGCAGTGGGACAGGGGCCTCACCCCTCCACTTT
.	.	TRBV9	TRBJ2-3	CASSAAEWSDTQYF	TGTGCCAGCAGTGCAGCGGAATGGTCAGATACGCAGTATTTT
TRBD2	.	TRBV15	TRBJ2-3	CATSRPTSGGLTDTQYF	TGTGCCACCAGCAGACCTACTAGCGGGGGGCTCACAGATACGCAGTATTTT
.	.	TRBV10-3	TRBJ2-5	CAISDTGTPQGTQYF	TGTGCCATCAGTGATACCGGGACACCTCAAGGAACCCAGTACTTC
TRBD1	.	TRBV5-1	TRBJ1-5	CASSLVGTGDGNQPQHF	TGCGCCAGCAGCTTGGTGGGGACAGGGGACGGCAATCAGCCCCAGCATTTT
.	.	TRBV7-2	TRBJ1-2	CASSLGQPGSGIGYTF	TGTGCCAGCAGCTTAGGTCAACCGGGCTCGGGGATAGGCTACACCTTC
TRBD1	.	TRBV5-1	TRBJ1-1	CASSLSAGGIYTEAFF	TGCGCCAGCAGCTTGTCTGCAGGGGGGATTTACACTGAAGCTTTCTTT
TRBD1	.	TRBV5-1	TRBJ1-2	CASSYLTGSYGYTF	TGCGCCAGCAGCTACTTGACAGGGTCCTATGGCTACACCTTC
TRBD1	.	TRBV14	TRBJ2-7	CASSPHLDRDNEQYF	TGTGCCAGCAGCCCTCACTTGGACAGGGACAACGAGCAGTACTTC
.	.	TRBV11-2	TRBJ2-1	CASSLGWSSYNEQFF	TGTGCCAGCAGCTTAGGGTGGAGCTCCTACAATGAGCAGTTCTTC
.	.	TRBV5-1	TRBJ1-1	CASSLQENTEAFF	TGCGCCAGCAGCTTACAGGAGAACACTGAAGCTTTCTTT
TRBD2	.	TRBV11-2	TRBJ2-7	CASSLGGETYEQYF	TGTGCCAGCAGCCTCGGGGGGGAAACCTACGAGCAGTACTTC
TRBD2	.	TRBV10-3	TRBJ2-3	CAISESRAGEADTQYF	TGTGCCATCAGTGAGTCCAGGGCGGGGGAGGCAGATACGCAGTATTTT
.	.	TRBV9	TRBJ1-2	CASSVGGRRDFGYTF	TGTGCCAGCAGCGTAGGAGGGAGAAGGGATTTTGGCTACACCTTC
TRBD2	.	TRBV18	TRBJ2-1	CASSQISGGLFDEQFF	TGTGCCAGCTCACAAATTAGCGGGGGGCTTTTCGATGAGCAGTTCTTC
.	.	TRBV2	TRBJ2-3	CATYTQYF	TGTGCCACCTATACGCAGTATTTT
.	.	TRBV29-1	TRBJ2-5	CSVVRDTNQETQYF	TGCAGCGTAGTTAGGGACACAAACCAAGAGACCCAGTACTTC
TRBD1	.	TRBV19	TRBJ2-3	CASSITAGGGPDTQYF	TGTGCCAGTAGTATAACGGCAGGGGGTGGCCCAGATACGCAGTATTTT
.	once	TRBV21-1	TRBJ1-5	CASTATGSTQPQHF	TGTGCCAGCACCGCCACAGGGTCTACTCAGCCCCAGCATTTT
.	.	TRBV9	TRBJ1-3	CASSVDKVDTIYF	TGTGCCAGCAGCGTGGACAAGGTAGACACCATATATTTT
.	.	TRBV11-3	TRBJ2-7	CASSLEQGSSYEQYF	TGTGCCAGCAGCTTAGAACAGGGTAGCTCCTACGAGCAGTACTTC
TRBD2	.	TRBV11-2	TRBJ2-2	CASSLRAGAGLFF	TGTGCCAGCAGCTTACGAGCGGGGGCCGGGCTGTTTTTT
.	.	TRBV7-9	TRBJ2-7	CASSLVGVGVREQYF	TGTGCCAGCAGCCTGGTTGGGGTAGGGGTTCGCGAGCAGTACTTC
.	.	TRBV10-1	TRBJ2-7	CASSPGTSYEQYF	TGCGCCAGCAGCCCCGGGACTTCCTACGAGCAGTACTTC
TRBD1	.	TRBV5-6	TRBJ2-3	CASSFGQVGFTDTQYF	TGTGCCAGCAGCTTCGGACAGGTGGGATTCACAGATACGCAGTATTTT
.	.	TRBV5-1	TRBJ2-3	CASSFRLAGTDTQYF	TGCGCCAGCAGCTTCAGGCTAGCCGGCACAGATACGCAGTATTTT
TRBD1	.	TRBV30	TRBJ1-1	CACSGPGGWVGVNTEAFF	TGTGCCTGCTCCGGACCAGGGGGATGGGTTGGGGTAAACACTGAAGCTTTCTTT
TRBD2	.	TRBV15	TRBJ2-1	CATSRASGGRQFF	TGTGCCACCAGCAGAGCTAGCGGGGGGAGACAGTTCTTC
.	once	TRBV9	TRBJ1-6	CASSVGEASPLHF	TGTGCCAGCAGCGTAGGAGAGGCTTCACCCCTCCACTTT
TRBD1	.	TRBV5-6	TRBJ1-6	CASSSWTGVISPLHF	TGTGCCAGCAGCTCTTGGACAGGGGTGATTTCACCCCTCCACTTT
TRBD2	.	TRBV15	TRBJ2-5	CATSKDLAGGGTQYF	TGTGCCACCAGCAAAGACCTGGCGGGGGGCGGGACCCAGTACTTC
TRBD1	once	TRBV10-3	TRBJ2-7	CAISDRGGEQYF	TGTGCCATCTCGGACAGGGGAGGGGAGCAGTACTTC
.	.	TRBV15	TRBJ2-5	CATSREAVQETQYF	TGTGCCACCAGCAGAGAAGCGGTCCAAGAGACCCAGTACTTC
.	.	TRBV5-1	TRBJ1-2	CASSPTANYGYTF	TGCGCCAGCAGCCCGACAGCTAACTATGGCTACACCTTC
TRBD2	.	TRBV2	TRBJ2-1	CASSEGTSGGTQFF	TGTGCCAGCAGTGAAGGGACTAGCGGGGGGACCCAGTTCTTC
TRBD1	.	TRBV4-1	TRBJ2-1	CASSREQGAVNEQFF	TGCGCCAGCAGCCGGGAACAGGGGGCTGTCAATGAGCAGTTCTTC
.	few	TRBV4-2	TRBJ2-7	CASSQSGIINEQYF	TGTGCCAGCAGCCAATCCGGGATTATCAACGAGCAGTACTTC
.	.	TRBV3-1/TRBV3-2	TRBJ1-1	CASSQAGLEFSTEAFF	TGTGCCAGCAGCCAAGCAGGGCTGGAATTCTCCACTGAAGCTTTCTTT
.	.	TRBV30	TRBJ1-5	CAWSVRRGNQPQHF	TGTGCCTGGAGTGTACGAAGGGGGAATCAGCCCCAGCATTTT
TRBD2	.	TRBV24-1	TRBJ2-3	CATSDAGLAVDTQYF	TGTGCCACCAGTGATGCCGGACTAGCCGTAGATACGCAGTATTTT
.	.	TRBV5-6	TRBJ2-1	CASSPYGPGANSQFF	TGTGCCAGCAGCCCTTACGGTCCAGGGGCTAACTCGCAGTTCTTC
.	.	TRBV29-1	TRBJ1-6	CSVATGTASPLHF	TGCAGCGTAGCAACAGGGACGGCTTCACCCCTCCACTTT
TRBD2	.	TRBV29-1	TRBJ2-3	CSAAGAGEDTQYF	TGCAGCGCAGCGGGGGCCGGCGAAGATACGCAGTATTTT
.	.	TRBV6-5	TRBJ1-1	CASSYELHTEAFF	TGTGCCAGCAGTTACGAACTGCACACTGAAGCTTTCTTT
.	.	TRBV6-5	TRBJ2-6	CASSQRHAGANVLTF	TGTGCCAGCAGTCAGAGGCACGCTGGGGCCAACGTCCTGACTTTC
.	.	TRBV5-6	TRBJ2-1	CASSLITVSGQTNEQFF	TGTGCCAGCAGCTTAATAACGGTTTCGGGACAAACGAATGAGCAGTTCTTC
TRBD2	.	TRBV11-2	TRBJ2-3	CASSLVGGGGSDTQYF	TGTGCCAGCAGCTTAGTAGGCGGGGGAGGTTCAGATACGCAGTATTTT